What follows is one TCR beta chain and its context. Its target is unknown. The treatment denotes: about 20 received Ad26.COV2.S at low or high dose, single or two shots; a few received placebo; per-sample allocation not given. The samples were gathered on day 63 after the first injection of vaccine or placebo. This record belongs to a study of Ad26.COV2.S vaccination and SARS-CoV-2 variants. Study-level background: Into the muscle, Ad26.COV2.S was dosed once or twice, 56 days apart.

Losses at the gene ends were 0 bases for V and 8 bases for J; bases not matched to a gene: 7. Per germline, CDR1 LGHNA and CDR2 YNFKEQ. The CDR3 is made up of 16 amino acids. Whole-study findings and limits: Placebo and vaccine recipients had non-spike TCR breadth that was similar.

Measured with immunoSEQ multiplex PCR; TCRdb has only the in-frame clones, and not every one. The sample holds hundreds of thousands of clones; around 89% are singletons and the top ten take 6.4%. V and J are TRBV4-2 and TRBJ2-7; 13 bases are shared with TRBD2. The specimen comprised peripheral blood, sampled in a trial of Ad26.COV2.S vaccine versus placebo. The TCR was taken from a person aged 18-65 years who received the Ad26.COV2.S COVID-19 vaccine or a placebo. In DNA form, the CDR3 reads TGTGCCAGCAGCCAAGATGGGACTAGCGGGATCGTCAAGCAGTACTTC. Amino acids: CASSQDGTSGIVKQYF.